The text below deals with one T cell receptor beta chain. The target antigen is unknown. Each ophthalmopathy patient scored at least 3 on the Clinical Activity Score and at least 4 on NOSPECS grade, with duration under 3 months. Orbital computed tomography, thyroid ultrasound, serum thyroxine and TRAb, and clinical symptoms together informed the diagnoses. This record comes from a study of T cells in Graves' hyperthyroidism and ophthalmopathy. Turning to the study itself: Sampling of peripheral blood happened at initial diagnosis, prior to any treatment.

General observations from the study: Before onset, ophthalmopathy was predicted by the model a median approximately 6.5 months earlier.

The TCR beta CDR3 regions underwent amplification using RNA transcripts as the source. RT-PCR in the first round (using the HTBI primer set) targeted the TCR CDR3. TCRdb fed the multiplex PCR reads into MiXCR, producing one record per CDR3 protein. The table has about 260,000 distinct CDR3 sequences, approximately 20% seen once. The ends were cut back, 7 bases at V and 2 bases at J, with 12 bases in the middle. CDR1 MDHEN and CDR2 SYDVKM come from the germline V gene. The CDR3 is 14 residues long. The specimen sequenced was blood. The TCR comes from a man under 40 with Graves' ophthalmopathy. The chain is built from TRBV28 and TRBJ1-5; D ambiguous. This CDR3 is CASILSPGNQPQHF. The CDR3 DNA follows: TGTGCCAGCATCCTATCCCCGGGCAATCAGCCCCAGCATTTT. Full variable domain (outside the CDR3, taken from reference TRBV28 and TRBJ1-5): DVKVTQSSRYLVKRTGEKVFLECVQDMDHENMFWYRQDPGLGLRLIYFSYDVKMKEKGDIPEGYSVSREKKERFSLILESASTNQTSMYLCASILSPGNQPQHFGDGTRLSIL.